This TCR beta chain was identified during a study of STAT5B mutations in CD4+ large granular lymphocyte leukemia. Data came from immunoSEQ multiplex PCR; TCRdb stores just in-frame clones and leaves some out. Of more than 6,000 clones detected, roughly 70% appear once; the ten largest clones hold less than 2%. The length of the CDR3 is 14 residues. Germline V gene data show CDR1 as SGHRS and CDR2 as YFSETQ. Trimming shortened V by 2 bases and J by 1 base, and 6 bases separated the two germline ends. The TCR comes from a woman aged 70-85 years with CD4+ T-cell large granular lymphocyte leukemia. The chain links TRBV5-1 to TRBJ1-4, with unresolved D. Sequenced sample: PBMCs. The CDR3, as DNA: TGCGCCAGCAGCTTACCCGGAACTAATGAAAAACTGTTTTTT. This translates into CASSLPGTNEKLFF.